This T cell receptor (beta chain) was observed in a study of T-cell reconstitution after alpha-beta-depleted transplantation in children. The V and J ends lost 4 bases and 5 bases respectively, with 15 bases between them. Germline CDR1 and CDR2: SGHRS and YFSETQ. The CDR3 has 15 residues. As it was prepared, the TCRbeta library received unique molecular identifiers. One entry per CDR3 protein results from TCRdb running MiXCR on the PCR reads. The sample lists fewer than 750,000 distinct CDR3 sequences, 27% occurring once. Concerning this clonotype itself: The antigen is not known.

Regarding the study as a whole: A year post-transplant, T-cell counts and diversity derived mostly from newly produced T cells. Two months or so post-transplant, alpha-beta T cells reportedly derived from several hundred expanded graft clones. From surviving recipient T cells and thymic progenitors came the high day-60 TCRbeta diversity observed in some patients.

The TCR was taken from a boy under two years old with Wiskott-Aldrich syndrome, due to receive a stem cell transplant. This specimen was PBMCs, taken before TCRalphabeta/CD19-depleted stem cell transplant. The chain couples TRBV5-1 to TRBJ2-2, with D possibly being TRBD1 or TRBD2 (7 bases each). CDR3 sequence: CASSTDRRGTGELFF. The CDR3 DNA is TGCGCCAGCAGCACGGACAGGCGGGGGACCGGGGAGCTGTTTTTT.